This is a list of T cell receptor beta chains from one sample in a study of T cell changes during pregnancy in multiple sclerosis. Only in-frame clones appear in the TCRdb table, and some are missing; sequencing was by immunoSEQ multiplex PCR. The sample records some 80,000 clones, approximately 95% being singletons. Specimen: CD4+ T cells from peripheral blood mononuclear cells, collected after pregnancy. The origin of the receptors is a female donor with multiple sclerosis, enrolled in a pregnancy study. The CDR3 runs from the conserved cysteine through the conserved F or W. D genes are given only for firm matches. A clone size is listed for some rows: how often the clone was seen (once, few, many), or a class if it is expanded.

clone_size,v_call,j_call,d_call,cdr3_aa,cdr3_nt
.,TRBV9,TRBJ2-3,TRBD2,CASSSGLAASRTDTQYF,TGTGCCAGCAGCTCGGGACTAGCGGCTTCCCGAACAGATACGCAGTATTTT
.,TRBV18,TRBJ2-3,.,CASSRTGSTSTTDTQYF,TGTGCCAGCTCACGCACCGGGTCTACATCAACCACAGATACGCAGTATTTT
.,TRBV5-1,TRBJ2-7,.,CASSPLEGSYEQYF,TGCGCCAGCAGCCCCTTAGAGGGATCCTACGAGCAGTACTTC
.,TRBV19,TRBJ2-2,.,CASSIDRGSGDTGELFF,TGTGCCAGTAGTATAGACAGGGGATCGGGCGACACCGGGGAGCTGTTTTTT
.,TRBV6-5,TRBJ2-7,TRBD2,CASRNGGGYEQYF,TGTGCCAGCAGAAACGGCGGGGGCTACGAGCAGTACTTC
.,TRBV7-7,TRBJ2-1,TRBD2,CASSLRAGGPNEQFF,TGTGCTAGCAGCCTTCGGGCGGGAGGGCCCAATGAGCAGTTCTTC
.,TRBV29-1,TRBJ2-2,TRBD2,CSVGRGLAGTGELFF,TGCAGCGTTGGAAGGGGACTAGCGGGAACCGGGGAGCTGTTTTTT
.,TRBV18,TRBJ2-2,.,CASSYLGGTGELFF,TGTGCCAGCTCGTACCTCGGCGGAACCGGGGAGCTGTTTTTT
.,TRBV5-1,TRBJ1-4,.,CASSPGGPEKLFF,TGCGCCAGCAGCCCCGGAGGGCCGGAAAAACTGTTTTTT
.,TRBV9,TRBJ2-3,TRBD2,CASSAAGLAGRIDTQYF,TGTGCCAGCAGCGCGGCAGGGTTAGCGGGGCGAATAGATACGCAGTATTTT
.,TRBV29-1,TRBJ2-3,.,CSVDLGQTQYF,TGCAGCGTTGATTTGGGACAAACGCAGTATTTT
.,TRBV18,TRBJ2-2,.,CASSPRANTGELFF,TGTGCCAGCTCACCGAGGGCCAACACCGGGGAGCTGTTTTTT
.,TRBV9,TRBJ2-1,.,CASSVEASEHYNEQFF,TGTGCCAGCAGCGTAGAGGCGAGCGAGCACTACAATGAGCAGTTCTTC
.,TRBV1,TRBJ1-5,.,CTSSPQGPTSNQPQHF,TGCACCAGCAGCCCACAGGGCCCTACTAGCAATCAGCCCCAGCATTTT
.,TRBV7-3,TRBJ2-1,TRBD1,CASSAGQGHWGEQFF,TGTGCCAGCAGCGCGGGACAGGGGCATTGGGGTGAGCAGTTCTTC
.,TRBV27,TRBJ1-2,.,CASSPQGGYGYTF,TGTGCCAGCAGTCCCCAGGGAGGCTATGGCTACACCTTC
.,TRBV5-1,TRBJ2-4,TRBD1,CASSLRGTTLAKNIQYF,TGCGCCAGCAGCCTCAGGGGGACCACCCTAGCCAAAAACATTCAGTACTTC
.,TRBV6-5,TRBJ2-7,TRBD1,CASSYRDRSGEQYF,TGTGCCAGCAGTTATAGGGACAGGTCCGGGGAGCAGTACTTC
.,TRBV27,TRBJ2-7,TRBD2,CASSDSGASSYEQYF,TGTGCCAGCAGCGATAGCGGGGCCAGCTCCTACGAGCAGTACTTC
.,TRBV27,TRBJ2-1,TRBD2,CASRQGLAGGAYNEQFF,TGTGCCAGCAGACAAGGACTAGCGGGAGGGGCGTACAATGAGCAGTTCTTC
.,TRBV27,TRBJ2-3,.,CASSYLGTDTQYF,TGTGCCAGCAGTTATCTCGGCACAGATACGCAGTATTTT
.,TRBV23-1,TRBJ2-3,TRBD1,CASSQSGTVSDTQYF,TGCGCCAGCAGTCAATCCGGGACAGTATCAGATACGCAGTATTTT
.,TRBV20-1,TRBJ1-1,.,CSAGHDTEAFF,TGCAGTGCCGGACACGACACTGAAGCTTTCTTT
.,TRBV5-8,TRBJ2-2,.,CASSPDRPNTGELFF,TGTGCCAGCAGTCCGGACAGACCGAACACCGGGGAGCTGTTTTTT
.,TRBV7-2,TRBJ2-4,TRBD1,CASSRNPGQGNIQYF,TGTGCCAGCAGCCGTAACCCGGGACAGGGAAACATTCAGTACTTC
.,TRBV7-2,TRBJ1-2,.,CASSPDSVISIGGYTF,TGTGCCAGCAGCCCCGACAGCGTGATATCTATAGGTGGCTACACCTTC
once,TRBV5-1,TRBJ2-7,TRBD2,CASTPMTSGSYKQYF,TGCGCCAGTACACCGATGACTAGCGGTTCCTACAAGCAGTACTTC
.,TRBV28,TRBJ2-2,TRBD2,CASSWLLAGDTGELFF,TGTGCCAGCAGTTGGCTTTTAGCGGGAGACACCGGGGAGCTGTTTTTT
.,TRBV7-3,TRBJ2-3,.,CASSHGTPGDTQYF,TGTGCCAGCAGCCACGGGACACCGGGAGATACGCAGTATTTT
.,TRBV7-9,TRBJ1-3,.,CASSPPVNSPRLEGNTIYF,TGTGCCAGCAGTCCTCCGGTCAATTCGCCCCGTCTTGAGGGAAACACCATATATTTT
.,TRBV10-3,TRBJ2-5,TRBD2,CAISESGREGTQYF,TGTGCCATCAGTGAATCGGGGCGGGAGGGGACCCAGTACTTC
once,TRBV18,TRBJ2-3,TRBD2,CASSLPLRTSSGTDTQYF,TGTGCCAGCTCACTCCCTCTGCGGACTAGCAGTGGCACAGATACGCAGTATTTT
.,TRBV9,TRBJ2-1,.,CASSAVQRRSSYNEQFF,TGTGCCAGCAGCGCAGTCCAGCGGAGGAGCTCCTACAATGAGCAGTTCTTC
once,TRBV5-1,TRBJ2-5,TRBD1,CASSLEMGQGRLKPFQETQYF,TGCGCCAGCAGCTTGGAAATGGGACAGGGGCGCCTCAAACCTTTTCAAGAGACCCAGTACTTC
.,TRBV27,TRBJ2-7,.,CASSLDSPLGEQYF,TGTGCCAGCAGTTTAGATAGCCCCCTCGGCGAGCAGTACTTC
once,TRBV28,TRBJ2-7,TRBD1,CASSLPRSQGIGYEQYF,TGTGCCAGCAGTTTGCCGCGATCACAGGGGATAGGCTACGAGCAGTACTTC
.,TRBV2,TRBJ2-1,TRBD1,CASKPGTGTYNEQFF,TGTGCCAGCAAGCCCGGGACAGGGACCTACAATGAGCAGTTCTTC
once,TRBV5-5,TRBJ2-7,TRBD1,CASSYGVAQGAGEQYF,TGTGCCAGCAGCTATGGGGTTGCGCAGGGGGCCGGCGAGCAGTACTTC
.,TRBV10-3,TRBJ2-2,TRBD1,CAISESAGQAGELFF,TGTGCCATCAGTGAGTCTGCGGGACAGGCCGGGGAGCTGTTTTTT
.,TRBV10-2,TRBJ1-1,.,CASQGGGGEAFF,TGCGCCAGCCAAGGTGGGGGAGGTGAAGCTTTCTTT
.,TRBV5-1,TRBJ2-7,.,CASSLDGQWAYEQYF,TGCGCCAGCAGCTTGGATGGACAGTGGGCCTACGAGCAGTACTTC
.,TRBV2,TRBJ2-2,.,CASSTTRNTGELFF,TGTGCCAGCAGTACTACTCGGAACACCGGGGAGCTGTTTTTT
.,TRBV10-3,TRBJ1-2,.,CAISDTIRSYGYTF,TGTGCCATCAGCGACACCATTAGAAGCTATGGCTACACCTTC
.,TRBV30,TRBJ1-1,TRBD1,CAWRFLRDRGTEAFF,TGTGCCTGGAGGTTTCTTCGTGACAGGGGCACTGAAGCTTTCTTT
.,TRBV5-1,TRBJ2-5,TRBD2,CASGERAGGTETQYF,TGCGCCAGCGGGGAGAGAGCGGGAGGCACGGAGACCCAGTACTTC
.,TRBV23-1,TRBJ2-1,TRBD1,CASSRTGLDNEQFF,TGCGCCAGCAGCAGGACAGGGTTAGACAATGAGCAGTTCTTC
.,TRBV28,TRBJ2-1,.,CASRAAYNEQFF,TGTGCCAGCAGGGCGGCGTACAATGAGCAGTTCTTC
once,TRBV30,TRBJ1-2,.,CAWSPAGYGYTF,TGTGCCTGGAGTCCCGCCGGGTATGGCTACACCTTC
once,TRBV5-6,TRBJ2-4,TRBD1,CASSFPGQRNIQYF,TGTGCCAGCAGCTTTCCGGGACAGCGAAACATTCAGTACTTC
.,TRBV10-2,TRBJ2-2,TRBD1,CASRDRPYTGELFF,TGCGCCAGCAGGGACAGGCCATACACCGGGGAGCTGTTTTTT
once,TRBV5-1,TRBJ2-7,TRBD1,CASSPTGTGGYEQYF,TGCGCCAGCAGCCCTACCGGGACAGGGGGCTACGAGCAGTACTTC
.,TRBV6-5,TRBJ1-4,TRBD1,CASSSTGGSNEKLFF,TGTGCCAGCAGTTCAACAGGGGGGTCAAATGAAAAACTGTTTTTT
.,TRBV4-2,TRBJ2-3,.,CASSQGWTDTQYF,TGTGCCAGCAGCCAGGGCTGGACAGATACGCAGTATTTT
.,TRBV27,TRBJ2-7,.,CASSLSPTARNIQGEQYF,TGTGCCAGCAGTTTATCGCCCACAGCCAGGAACATCCAGGGAGAGCAGTACTTC
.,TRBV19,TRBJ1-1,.,CASLLGAEAFF,TGTGCCAGTCTCTTAGGGGCTGAAGCTTTCTTT
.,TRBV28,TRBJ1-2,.,CASRGTVYGYTF,TGTGCCAGCCGCGGGACCGTCTATGGCTACACCTTC
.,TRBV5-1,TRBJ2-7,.,CASSLDGGPGEQYF,TGCGCCAGCAGCTTGGACGGCGGGCCTGGCGAGCAGTACTTC
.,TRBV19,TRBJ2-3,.,CASSIVLGHPGADTQYF,TGTGCCAGTAGTATAGTTCTCGGACACCCAGGGGCAGATACGCAGTATTTT
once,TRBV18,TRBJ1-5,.,CASSPGRNQPQHF,TGTGCCAGCTCACCAGGCAGGAATCAGCCCCAGCATTTT
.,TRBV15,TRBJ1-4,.,CATSRERQSNEKLFF,TGTGCCACCAGCCGAGAGCGGCAGTCCAATGAAAAACTGTTTTTT